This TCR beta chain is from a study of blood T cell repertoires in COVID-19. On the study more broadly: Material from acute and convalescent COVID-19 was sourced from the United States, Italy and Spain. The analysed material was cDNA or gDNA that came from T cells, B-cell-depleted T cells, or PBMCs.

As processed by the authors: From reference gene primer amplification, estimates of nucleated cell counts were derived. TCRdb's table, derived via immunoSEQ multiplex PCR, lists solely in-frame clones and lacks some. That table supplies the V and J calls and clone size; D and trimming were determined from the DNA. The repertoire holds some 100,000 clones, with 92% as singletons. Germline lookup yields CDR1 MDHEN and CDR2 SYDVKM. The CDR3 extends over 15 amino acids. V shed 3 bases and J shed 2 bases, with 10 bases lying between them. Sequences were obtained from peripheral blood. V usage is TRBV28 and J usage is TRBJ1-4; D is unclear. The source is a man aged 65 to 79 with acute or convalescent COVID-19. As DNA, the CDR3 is TGTGCCAGCAGTTTCTCGGGTGGGACTAATGAAAAACTGTTTTTT. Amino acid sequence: CASSFSGGTNEKLFF.